This TCR beta chain was sequenced in a study of technical replicates of blood from a few donors. The germline V gene has CDR1 MDHEN and CDR2 SYDVKM. V was clipped by 3 bases and J by 1 base; unmatched bases: 4. The CDR3 consists of 15 residues. Produced via immunoSEQ multiplex PCR; TCRdb's table is partial and in-frame only. There are under 55,000 clones in the sample; about 96% occur only once, and 0.3% to 0.4% lies in the top ten. This clone was detected once. This receptor was obtained from a human donor in good health. Sequencing was performed on T cells isolated from PBMCs. The J gene is TRBJ1-1, the V gene TRBV28; 8 positions match TRBD1. This CDR3 is CASSFRTGRNTEAFF. As DNA, the CDR3 is TGTGCCAGCAGTTTTAGGACAGGGCGGAACACTGAAGCTTTCTTT.